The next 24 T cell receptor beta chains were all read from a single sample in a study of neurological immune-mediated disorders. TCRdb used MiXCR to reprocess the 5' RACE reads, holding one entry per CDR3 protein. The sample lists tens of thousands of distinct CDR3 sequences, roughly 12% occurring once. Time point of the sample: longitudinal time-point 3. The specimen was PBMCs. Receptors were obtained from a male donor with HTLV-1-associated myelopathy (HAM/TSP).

The chain's CDR3 is CASSLVGGGAGETQYF. The CDR3 nucleotides are TGTGCCAGCAGCTTAGTTGGCGGGGGGGCCGGTGAGACCCAGTACTTC. This chain links TRBV7-2 with TRBJ2-5; 9 bases are shared with TRBD2. Germline V CDR1 and CDR2: SGHTA, FQGNSA. This CDR3 region has 16 residues. V lost 1 base to trimming and J lost 5 bases; unmatched junction nucleotides: 8.

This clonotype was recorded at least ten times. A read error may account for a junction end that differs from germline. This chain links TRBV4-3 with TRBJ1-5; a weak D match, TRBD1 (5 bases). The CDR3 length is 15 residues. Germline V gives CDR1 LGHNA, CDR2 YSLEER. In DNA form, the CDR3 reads TGCGCCAGCAGCCAAGATTTCACAGGAAATCGGCCCCAGCATTTT. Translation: CASSQDFTGNRPQHF.

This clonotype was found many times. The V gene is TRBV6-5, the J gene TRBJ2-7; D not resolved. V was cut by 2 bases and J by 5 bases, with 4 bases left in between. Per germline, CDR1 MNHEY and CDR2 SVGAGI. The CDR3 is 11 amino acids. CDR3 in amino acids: CASSYMDEQYF. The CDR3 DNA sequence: TGTGCCAGCAGTTACATGGACGAGCAGTACTTC.

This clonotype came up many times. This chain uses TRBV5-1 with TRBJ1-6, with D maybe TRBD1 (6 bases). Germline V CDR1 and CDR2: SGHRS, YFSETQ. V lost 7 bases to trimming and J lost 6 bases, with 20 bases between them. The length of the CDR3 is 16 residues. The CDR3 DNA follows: TGCGCCAGCTCGGCGGGGCCGGGGGGGCCTAATTCACCCCTCCACTTT. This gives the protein CASSAGPGGPNSPLHF.

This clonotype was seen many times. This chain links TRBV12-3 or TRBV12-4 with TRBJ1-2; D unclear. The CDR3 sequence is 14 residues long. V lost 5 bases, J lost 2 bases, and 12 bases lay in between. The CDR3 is CASSPDAGNYGYTF. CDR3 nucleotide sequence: TGTGCCAGCAGTCCTGACGCCGGGAACTATGGCTACACCTTC.

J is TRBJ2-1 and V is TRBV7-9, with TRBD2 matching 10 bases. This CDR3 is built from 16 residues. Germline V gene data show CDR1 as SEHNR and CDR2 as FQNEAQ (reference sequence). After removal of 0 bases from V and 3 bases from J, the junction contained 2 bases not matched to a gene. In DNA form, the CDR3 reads TGTGCCAGCAGCTTAGCTCTAGCGGGGGTCTACAATGAGCAGTTCTTC. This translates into CASSLALAGVYNEQFF.

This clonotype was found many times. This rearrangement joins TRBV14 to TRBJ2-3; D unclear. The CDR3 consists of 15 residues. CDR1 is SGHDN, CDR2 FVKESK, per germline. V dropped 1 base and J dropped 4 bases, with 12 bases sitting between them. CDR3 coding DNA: TGTGCCAGCAGCCAAGTAAGGCAGATGGCAGATACGCAGTATTTT. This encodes CASSQVRQMADTQYF.

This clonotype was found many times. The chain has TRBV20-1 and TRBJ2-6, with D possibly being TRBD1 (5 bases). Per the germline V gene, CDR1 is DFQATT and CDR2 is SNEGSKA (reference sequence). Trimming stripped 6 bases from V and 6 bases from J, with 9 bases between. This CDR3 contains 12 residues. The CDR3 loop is CSAIGQANVLTF. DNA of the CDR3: TGCAGTGCCATAGGACAGGCCAACGTCCTGACTTTC.

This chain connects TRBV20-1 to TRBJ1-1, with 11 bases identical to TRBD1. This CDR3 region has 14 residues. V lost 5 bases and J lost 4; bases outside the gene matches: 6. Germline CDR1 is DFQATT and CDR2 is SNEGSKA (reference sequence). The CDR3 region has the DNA TGCAGTGCTTTGGGGACAGGGGGGGGCACTGAAGCTTTCTTT. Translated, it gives CSALGTGGGTEAFF.

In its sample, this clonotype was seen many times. The CDR3: CASTWGIADGQPQHF. The CDR3 DNA reads TGTGCCAGCACATGGGGCATCGCGGACGGTCAGCCCCAGCATTTT. The chain employs TRBV2 and TRBJ1-5; D perhaps matches TRBD1 (5 bases). The ends were cut back, 7 bases at V and 6 bases at J, with 19 bases in the middle. Looked up from germline, CDR1 is SNHLY and CDR2 is FYNNEI. CDR3 length: 15 residues.

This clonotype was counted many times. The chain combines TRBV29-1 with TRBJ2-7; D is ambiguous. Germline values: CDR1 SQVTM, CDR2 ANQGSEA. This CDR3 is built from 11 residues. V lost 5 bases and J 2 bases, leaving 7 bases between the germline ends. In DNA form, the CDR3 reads TGCAGCGTTACAGCAACCTACGAGCAGTACTTC. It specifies CSVTATYEQYF.

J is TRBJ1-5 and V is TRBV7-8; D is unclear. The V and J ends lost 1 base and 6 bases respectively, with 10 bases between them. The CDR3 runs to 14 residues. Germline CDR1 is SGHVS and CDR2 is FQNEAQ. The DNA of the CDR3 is TGTGCCAGCAGCTTAGGGCTGGGAGGTCAGCCCCAGCATTTT. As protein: CASSLGLGGQPQHF.

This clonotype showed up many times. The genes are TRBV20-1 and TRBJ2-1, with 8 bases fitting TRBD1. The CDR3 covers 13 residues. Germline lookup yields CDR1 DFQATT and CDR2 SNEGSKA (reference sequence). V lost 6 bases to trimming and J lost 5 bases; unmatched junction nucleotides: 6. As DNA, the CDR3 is TGCAGTGCAAAAGGACAGGGCAACAATGAGCAGTTCTTC. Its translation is CSAKGQGNNEQFF.

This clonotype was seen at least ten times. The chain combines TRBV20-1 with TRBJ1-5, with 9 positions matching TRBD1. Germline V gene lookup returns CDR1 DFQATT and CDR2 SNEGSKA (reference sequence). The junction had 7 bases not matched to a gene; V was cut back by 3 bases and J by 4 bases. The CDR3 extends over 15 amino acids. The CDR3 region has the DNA TGCAGTGCTAGTACCGGGACAGGGAGAAATCAGCCCCAGCATTTT. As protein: CSASTGTGRNQPQHF.

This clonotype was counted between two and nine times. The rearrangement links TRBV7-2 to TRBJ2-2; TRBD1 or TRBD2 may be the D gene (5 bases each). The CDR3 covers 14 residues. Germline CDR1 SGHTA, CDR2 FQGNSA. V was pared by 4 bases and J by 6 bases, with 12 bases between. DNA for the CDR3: TGTGCCAGCAGCTCCCGGGACGTTTCCGGGGAGCTGTTTTTT. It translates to CASSSRDVSGELFF.

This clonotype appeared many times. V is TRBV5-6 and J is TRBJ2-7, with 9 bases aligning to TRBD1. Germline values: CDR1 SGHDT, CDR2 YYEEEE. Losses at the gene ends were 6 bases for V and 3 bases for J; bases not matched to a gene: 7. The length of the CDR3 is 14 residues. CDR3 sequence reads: CASTSDRGSYEQYF. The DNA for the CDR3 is TGTGCCAGCACCTCGGACAGGGGAAGCTACGAGCAGTACTTC.

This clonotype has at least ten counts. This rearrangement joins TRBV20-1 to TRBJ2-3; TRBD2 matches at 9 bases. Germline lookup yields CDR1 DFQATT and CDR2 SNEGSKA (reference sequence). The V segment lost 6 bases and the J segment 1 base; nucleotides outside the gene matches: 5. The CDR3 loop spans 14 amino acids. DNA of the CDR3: TGCAGTGCGGGTAGGACTAGCGGCACAGATACGCAGTATTTT. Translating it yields CSAGRTSGTDTQYF.

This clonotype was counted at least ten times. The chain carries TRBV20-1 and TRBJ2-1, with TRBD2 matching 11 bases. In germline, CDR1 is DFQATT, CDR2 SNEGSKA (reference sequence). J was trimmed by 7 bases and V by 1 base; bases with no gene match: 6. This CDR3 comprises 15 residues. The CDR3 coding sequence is TGCAGTGCTAGAGGACTAGCGGGGTGGAATAATGAGCAGTTCTTC. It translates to CSARGLAGWNNEQFF.

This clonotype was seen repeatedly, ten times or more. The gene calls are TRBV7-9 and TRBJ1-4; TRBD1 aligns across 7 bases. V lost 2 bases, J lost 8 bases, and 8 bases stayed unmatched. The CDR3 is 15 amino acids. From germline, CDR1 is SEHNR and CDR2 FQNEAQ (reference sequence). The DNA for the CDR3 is TGTGCCAGCAGCTTACAACAGGGGAGAGCCGAAAAACTGTTTTTT. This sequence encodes CASSLQQGRAEKLFF.

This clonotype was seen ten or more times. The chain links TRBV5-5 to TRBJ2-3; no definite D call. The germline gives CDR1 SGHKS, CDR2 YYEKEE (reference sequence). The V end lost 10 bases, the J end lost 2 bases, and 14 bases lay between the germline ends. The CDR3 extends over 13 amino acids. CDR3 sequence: CAAPGDPTDTQYF. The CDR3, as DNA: TGTGCCGCGCCAGGAGATCCCACAGATACGCAGTATTTT. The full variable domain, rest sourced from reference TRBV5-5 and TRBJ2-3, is DAGVTQSPTHLIKTRGQQVTLRCSPISGHKSVSWYQQVLGQGPQFIFQYYEKEERGRGNFPDRFSARQFPNYSSELNVNALLLGDSALYLCAAPGDPTDTQYFGPGTRLTVL.

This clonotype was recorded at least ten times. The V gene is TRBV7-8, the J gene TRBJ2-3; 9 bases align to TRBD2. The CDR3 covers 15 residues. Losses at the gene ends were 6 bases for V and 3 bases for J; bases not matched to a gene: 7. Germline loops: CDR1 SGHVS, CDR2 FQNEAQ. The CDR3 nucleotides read TGTGCCAGCAGGCGTAGGAGCGGGGGGACAGATACGCAGTATTTT. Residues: CASRRRSGGTDTQYF.

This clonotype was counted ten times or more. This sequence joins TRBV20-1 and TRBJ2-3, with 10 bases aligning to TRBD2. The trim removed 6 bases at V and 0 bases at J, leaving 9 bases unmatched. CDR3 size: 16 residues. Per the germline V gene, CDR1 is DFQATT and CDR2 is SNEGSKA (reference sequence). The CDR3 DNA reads TGCAGTGCCCAAGCTAGCGGGGGTACTAGCACAGATACGCAGTATTTT. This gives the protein CSAQASGGTSTDTQYF.

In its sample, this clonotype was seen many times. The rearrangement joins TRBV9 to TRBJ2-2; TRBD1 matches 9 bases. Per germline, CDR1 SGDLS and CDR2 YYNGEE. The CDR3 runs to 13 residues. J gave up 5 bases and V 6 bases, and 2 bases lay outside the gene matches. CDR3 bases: TGTGCCAGCACGGGACAGGGAACCGGGGAGCTGTTTTTT. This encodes CASTGQGTGELFF.

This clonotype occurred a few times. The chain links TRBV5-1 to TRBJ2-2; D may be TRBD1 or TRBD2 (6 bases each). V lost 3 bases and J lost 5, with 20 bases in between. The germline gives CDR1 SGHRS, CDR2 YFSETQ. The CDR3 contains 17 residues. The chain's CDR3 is CASSSVGTPGGTGELFF. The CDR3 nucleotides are TGCGCCAGCAGCTCAGTCGGGACACCTGGAGGGACCGGGGAGCTGTTTTTT.